This TCR beta chain was profiled in a study of blood T cell repertoires in COVID-19. In the source study's methods: Using reference gene primer amplification, nucleated cell counts were estimated. Clones were read by immunoSEQ multiplex PCR, and TCRdb kept only the in-frame ones, dropping some. V and J calls and clone size are as listed in that table; D and trimming were resolved from the DNA. The table records 230,000 or so clones, more than 70% of them present only once. CDR3 length equals 15 residues. J was trimmed by 2 bases and V by 7 bases; bases with no gene match: 9. Germline lookup yields CDR1 SGHVS and CDR2 FQNEAQ.

This sequence originates from a woman aged 40 to 50 with acute COVID-19. The V gene is TRBV7-8, the J gene TRBJ2-5; 8 bases agree with TRBD2. The sequenced sample consisted of PBMCs or T cells enriched from blood (not recorded which). Here the CDR3 DNA reads TGTGCCAGCAACCTACTAGCGGTCGGGCAAGAGACCCAGTACTTC. As protein: CASNLLAVGQETQYF.